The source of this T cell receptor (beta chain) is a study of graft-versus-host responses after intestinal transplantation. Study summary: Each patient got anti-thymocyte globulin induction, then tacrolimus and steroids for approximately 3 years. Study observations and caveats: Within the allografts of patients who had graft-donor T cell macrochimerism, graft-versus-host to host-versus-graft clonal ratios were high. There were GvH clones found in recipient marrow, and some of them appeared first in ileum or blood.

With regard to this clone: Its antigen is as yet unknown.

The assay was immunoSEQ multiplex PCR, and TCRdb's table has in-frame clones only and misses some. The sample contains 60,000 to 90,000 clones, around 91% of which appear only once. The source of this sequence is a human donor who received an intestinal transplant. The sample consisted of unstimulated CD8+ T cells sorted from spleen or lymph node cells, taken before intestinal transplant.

The CDR3 sequence is CASSPWRGHSYEQYF. The CDR3 DNA follows: TGTGCCAGCAGCCCGTGGAGGGGCCACTCCTACGAGCAGTACTTC. The chain carries TRBV9 and TRBJ2-7; possible D gene TRBD2, 6 bases. The ends were cut back, 4 bases at V and 0 bases at J, with 14 bases in the middle. CDR1 SGDLS and CDR2 YYNGEE come from the germline V gene. The CDR3 covers 15 residues.